Each of the 21 T cell receptor beta chains below was sequenced from the same sample in a study of molecular identifiers for immune sequencing clone quantification listed by TCRdb under 2018. Libraries were prepared through PCR. Sequencing used a NextSeq 500. TCRdb cleaned the public reads at Q25 with fastp, built clones with MiXCR and kept in-frame beta chains. Records with the same CDR3 protein are collapsed into one entry carrying the most frequent genes and DNA. For this sample there are a few hundred thousand distinct CDR3 sequences; 25% appear just once. The ten largest account for 0.7% to 0.9% of the sample. Material: naive CD8+ T cells from blood, with Jurkat cell RNA spiked in. In the paper's terms, the cell subset or site label means: FACS-sorted CD8+CD4-CCR7+CD45RA+ naive T cells. These receptors were obtained from a human donor in good health. Some libraries in this study had Jurkat cell RNA spiked in.

This clonotype was observed a few times. This chain uses TRBV7-3 with TRBJ2-1, with 9 bases identical to TRBD2. The germline V gene has CDR1 SGHTA and CDR2 FQGTGA. The V segment lost 1 base and the J segment 7 bases; nucleotides outside the gene matches: 8. This CDR3 has 16 amino acids. In DNA form, the CDR3 reads TGTGCCAGCAGCTTAAATGCGGGAGGGCCGGGGAATGAGCAGTTCTTC. Protein sequence: CASSLNAGGPGNEQFF.

This clonotype occurred many times. V is TRBV5-6 and J is TRBJ2-6; D ambiguous. The CDR3 consists of 13 residues. Germline-derived CDR1 and CDR2 are SGHDT and YYEEEE. The V gene lost 0 bases and the J gene lost 5 bases, with 3 bases spanning the gap. The CDR3 nucleotides are TGTGCCAGCAGCTTGGCTTGGGCCAACGTCCTGACTTTC. Amino acid sequence: CASSLAWANVLTF.

The J gene is TRBJ1-1, the V gene TRBV12-3 or TRBV12-4; D perhaps matches TRBD1 (6 bases). V lost 6 bases, J lost 1 base, and 15 bases lay in between. This CDR3 spans 15 amino acids. The CDR3 reads CASRRLTGQNTEAFF. The CDR3 region has the DNA TGTGCCAGCAGACGTCTGACAGGACAGAACACTGAAGCTTTCTTT.

Note on this clonotype: One end of the junction fails to match germline, which may point to a read error. The chain employs TRBV3-1 and TRBJ2-1; D might be TRBD1 (5 bases). Germline CDR1 LGHDT, CDR2 YNNKEL (reference sequence). The CDR3 is 14 amino acids. The CDR3: CASTHRQNTNGQFF. The CDR3 coding sequence is TGTGCCAGCACCCATCGACAGAATACGAATGGGCAGTTCTTC.

This clonotype was picked up many times. The chain couples TRBV30 to TRBJ1-1; 8 bases match TRBD1. The CDR3 is 12 amino acids. The V gene end was trimmed by 6 bases and the J gene end by 5 bases; junction bases not matched to a gene: 5. Germline V gives CDR1 GTSNPN, CDR2 SVGIG (reference sequence). The CDR3 DNA sequence: TGTGCCTGTAGGACAGGGAGGACTGAAGCTTTCTTT. It yields the protein CACRTGRTEAFF.

The V and J genes are TRBV6-9 and TRBJ1-1, with no clear D. The CDR3 extends over 13 amino acids. Germline V gene lookup returns CDR1 MNHGY and CDR2 SVAAGI. The V end lost 8 bases, the J end lost 4 bases, and 14 bases lay between the germline ends. CDR3 in amino acids: CASSVAEGTEAFF. The CDR3 DNA follows: TGTGCCAGCTCGGTGGCGGAGGGCACTGAAGCTTTCTTT.

Note on this clonotype: At one of its ends the junction is not consistent with the germline gene, which may arise from a read error. The genes are TRBV7-9 and TRBJ1-5, with D perhaps TRBD1 (5 bases). The CDR3 has 14 residues. Germline CDR1 SEHNR, CDR2 FQNEAQ (reference sequence). The CDR3 loop is CASSLDSRNQPRHF. Written as DNA, the CDR3 is TGTGCCAGCAGCCTAGACAGCCGCAATCAGCCCCGGCATTTT.

On this clonotype: A much larger clone differs from this one at a single base, so this may be a read error. The chain employs TRBV7-9 and TRBJ2-3; TRBD1 is a possible D gene (6 bases). There are 17 residues in the CDR3. Trimming removed 5 bases at V and 0 bases at J, with 18 bases between. CDR1 is SEHNR, CDR2 FQNEAQ, per germline (reference sequence). The CDR3 DNA sequence: TGTGCCAGCAGCCCAGGGACAAGGGGAACTAGCACAGATACGCAGTATTTT. As protein: CASSPGTRGTSTDTQYF. Drawing the rest from reference TRBV7-9 and TRBJ2-3, the complete variable domain is DTGVSQNPRHKITKRGQNVTFRCDPISEHNRLYWYRQTLGQGPEFLTYFQNEAQLEKSRLLSDRFSAERPKGSFSTLEIQRTEQGDSAMYLCASSPGTRGTSTDTQYFGPGTRLTVL.

Remarks on this clonotype: Relative to the germline gene, one junction end is altered; a read error may explain this. The chain has TRBV6-2 or TRBV6-3 and TRBJ2-7; 7 nucleotides line up with TRBD2. The CDR3 has 14 residues. Germline lookup yields CDR1 MNHEY and CDR2 SVGEGT. CDR3: CASRYGGSWYEQYF. CDR3 coding DNA: TGTGCGAGCAGGTACGGCGGGAGCTGGTACGAGCAGTACTTC.

The sample holds many counts of this clonotype. This sequence joins TRBV7-2 and TRBJ2-3; no clear D gene. Germline V gene sequence: CDR1 SGHTA, CDR2 FQGNSA. CDR3 length: 12 amino acids. The V gene lost 3 bases and the J gene lost 2 bases, with 3 bases spanning the gap. The CDR3 is CASSFDTDTQYF. The CDR3 DNA reads TGTGCCAGCAGCTTCGACACAGATACGCAGTATTTT.

The genes are TRBV27 and TRBJ1-6; the D is unclear. The CDR3 is made up of 13 amino acids. Germline V gives CDR1 MNHEY, CDR2 SMNVEV (reference sequence). Trimming took off 5 bases at V and 6 bases at J, with 8 bases between the two ends. The DNA of the CDR3 is TGTGCCAGCAGTCCACGGATTAATTCACCCCTCCACTTT. Translating it yields CASSPRINSPLHF.

This clonotype has only a few counts. The chain couples TRBV28 to TRBJ2-7; 7 bases map to TRBD1. Losses at the gene ends were 3 bases for V and 0 bases for J; bases not matched to a gene: 5. This CDR3 spans 15 amino acids. The germline gives CDR1 MDHEN, CDR2 SYDVKM. The chain's CDR3 is CASSFLRGNSYEQYF. The CDR3 bases are TGTGCCAGCAGTTTCCTCAGGGGGAACTCCTACGAGCAGTACTTC.

On this clonotype itself: The junction and the germline gene differ at one end; a read error may be behind it. The chain combines TRBV6-2 or TRBV6-3 with TRBJ1-1; 9 nucleotides line up with TRBD1. The CDR3 is made up of 13 amino acids. The germline V gene encodes CDR1 MNHEY and CDR2 SVGEGT. The CDR3 coding sequence is TGTGCCAGCAGTTACGCGACAGGGGGAAAAGCTTACTTT. This translates into CASSYATGGKAYF.

In regard to this clonotype: A junction end diverges from the germline sequence, so it may reflect a read error. The CDR3: CASGEGRRLRTDTQYF. DNA for the CDR3: TGTGCCAGCGGTGAGGGGAGGAGACTACGCACAGATACGCAGTATTTT. This sequence joins TRBV25-1 and TRBJ2-3; weak D call: TRBD2 (6 bases). Germline-derived CDR1 and CDR2 are MGHDK and SYGVNS. The CDR3 spans 16 residues.

This clonotype was detected only a few times. The J gene is TRBJ2-7, the V gene TRBV2, with TRBD1 identical over 7 bases. The CDR3 is made up of 16 amino acids. J lost 5 bases, V lost 7 bases, and 17 bases had no gene match. CDR1 SNHLY and CDR2 FYNNEI come from the germline V gene. For the CDR3, the DNA is TGTGCCAGCACCGAAAGGGACAGCGGAACTCCCCACGAGCAGTACTTC. Translating it yields CASTERDSGTPHEQYF.

On this clonotype: Given a much more abundant clone one base away, this may be a read error. The chain employs TRBV29-1 and TRBJ2-5, with 8 bases matching TRBD2. The junction had 8 bases not matched to a gene; V was cut back by 5 bases and J by 9 bases. The CDR3 has 12 residues. Germline CDR1 is SQVTM and CDR2 is ANQGSEA. CDR3 sequence (DNA): TGCAGCGTTTGGCGGGGGGACCGGGCCCAGTACTTC. Translation gives CSVWRGDRAQYF.

In its sample, this clonotype was seen many times. This chain joins TRBV28 and TRBJ1-5; no reliable D call. This CDR3 comprises 14 residues. V was clipped by 3 bases and J by 0 bases, with 6 bases between them. The germline gives CDR1 MDHEN, CDR2 SYDVKM. The CDR3 is CASSFLNSNQPQHF. The DNA of the CDR3 is TGTGCCAGCAGTTTCTTAAATAGCAATCAGCCCCAGCATTTT.

The chain is built from TRBV7-9 and TRBJ2-3, with 9 nucleotides matching TRBD1. The CDR3 is made up of 15 amino acids. The germline V gene encodes CDR1 SEHNR and CDR2 FQNEAQ (reference sequence). V shed 4 bases and J 3 bases; nucleotides not matched to a gene: 5. CDR3 loop: CASSSRDRETDTQYF. In DNA form, the CDR3 reads TGTGCCAGCAGCTCCCGGGACAGGGAGACAGATACGCAGTATTTT.

This sequence joins TRBV20-1 and TRBJ2-7; D call uncertain. The V gene lost 0 bases and the J gene lost 5 bases, with 11 bases spanning the gap. The CDR3 loop spans 13 amino acids. Germline assignment: CDR1 DFQATT and CDR2 SNEGSKA (reference sequence). DNA for the CDR3: TGCAGTGCTAGAGAGCCAAGTGCCCACGAGCAGTACTTC. Translated: CSAREPSAHEQYF.

This clonotype occurred a few times. The chain joins TRBV7-2 to TRBJ1-5; D gene uncertain. This CDR3 is 15 amino acids long. The germline gives CDR1 SGHTA, CDR2 FQGNSA. Trimming took 0 bases from V and 2 from J, leaving 8 bases between them. The CDR3 region is CASSLAALGNQPQHF. The CDR3 DNA is TGTGCCAGCAGCTTAGCGGCGTTAGGCAATCAGCCCCAGCATTTT. The full variable domain, rest sourced from reference TRBV7-2 and TRBJ1-5, is GAGVSQSPSNKVTEKGKDVELRCDPISGHTALYWYRQSLGQGLEFLIYFQGNSAPDKSGLPSDRFSAERTGGSVSTLTIQRTQQEDSAVYLCASSLAALGNQPQHFGDGTRLSIL.

This clonotype has only a few counts. The CDR3, as DNA: TGTGCCAGTAGACCCCAAGGACGGCTGGCCACAGATACGCAGTATTTT. Translated, it gives CASRPQGRLATDTQYF. J is TRBJ2-3 and V is TRBV19, with D hard to call. Trimming removed 6 bases from V and 2 bases from J, with 18 bases in between. The germline CDR1 and CDR2 sequences are LNHDA and SQIVND (reference sequence). CDR3 length equals 16 residues.